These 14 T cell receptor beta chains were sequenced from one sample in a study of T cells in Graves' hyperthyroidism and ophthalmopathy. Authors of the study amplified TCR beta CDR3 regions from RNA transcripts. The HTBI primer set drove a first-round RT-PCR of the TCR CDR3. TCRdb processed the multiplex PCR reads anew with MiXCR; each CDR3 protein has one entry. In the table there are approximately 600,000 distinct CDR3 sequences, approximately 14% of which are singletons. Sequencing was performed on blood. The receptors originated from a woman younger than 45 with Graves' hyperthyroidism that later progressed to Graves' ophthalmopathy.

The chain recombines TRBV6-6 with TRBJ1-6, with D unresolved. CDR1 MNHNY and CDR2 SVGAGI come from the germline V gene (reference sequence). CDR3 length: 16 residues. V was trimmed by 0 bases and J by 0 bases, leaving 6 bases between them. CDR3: CASSYSKNSYNSPLHF. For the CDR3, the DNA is TGTGCCAGCAGTTACTCGAAGAACTCCTATAATTCACCCCTCCACTTT.

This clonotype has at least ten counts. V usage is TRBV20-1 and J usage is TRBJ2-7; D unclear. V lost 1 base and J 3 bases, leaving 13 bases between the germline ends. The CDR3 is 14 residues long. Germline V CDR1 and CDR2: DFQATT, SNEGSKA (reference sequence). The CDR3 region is CSARGLQEDYEQYF. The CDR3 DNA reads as TGCAGTGCTAGAGGATTGCAGGAAGACTACGAGCAGTACTTC.

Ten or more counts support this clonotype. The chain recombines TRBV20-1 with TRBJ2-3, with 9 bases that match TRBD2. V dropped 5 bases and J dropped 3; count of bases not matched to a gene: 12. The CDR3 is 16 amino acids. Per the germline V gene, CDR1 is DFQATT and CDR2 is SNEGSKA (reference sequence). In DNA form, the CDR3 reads TGCAGTGCTCCCTGGGGAGGAAGCGGGAGGACAGATACGCAGTATTTT. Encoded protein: CSAPWGGSGRTDTQYF.

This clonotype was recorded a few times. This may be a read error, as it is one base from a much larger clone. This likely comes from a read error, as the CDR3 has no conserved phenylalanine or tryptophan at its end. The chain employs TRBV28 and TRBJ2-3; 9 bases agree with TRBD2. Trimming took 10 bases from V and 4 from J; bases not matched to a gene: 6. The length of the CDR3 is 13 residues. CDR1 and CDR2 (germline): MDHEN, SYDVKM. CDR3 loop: CATIAGVSDTQYS. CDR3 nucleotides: TGTGCCACCATAGCGGGAGTTTCAGATACGCAGTATTCT.

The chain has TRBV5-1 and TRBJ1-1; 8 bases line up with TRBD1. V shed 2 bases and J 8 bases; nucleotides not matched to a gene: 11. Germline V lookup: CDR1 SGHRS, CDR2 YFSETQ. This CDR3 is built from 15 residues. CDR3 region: CASSFSSVGTGEAFF. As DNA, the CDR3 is TGCGCCAGCAGCTTTTCTTCGGTGGGGACAGGAGAAGCTTTCTTT.

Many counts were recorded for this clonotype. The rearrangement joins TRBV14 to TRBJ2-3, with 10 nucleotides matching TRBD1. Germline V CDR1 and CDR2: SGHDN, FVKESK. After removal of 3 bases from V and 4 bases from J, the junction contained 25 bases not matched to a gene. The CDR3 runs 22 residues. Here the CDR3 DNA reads TGTGCCAGCAGCCACGGTCCTCAGGGACAGGGGCCCCGTCGGGACTCTTCAGATACGCAGTATTTT. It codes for CASSHGPQGQGPRRDSSDTQYF.

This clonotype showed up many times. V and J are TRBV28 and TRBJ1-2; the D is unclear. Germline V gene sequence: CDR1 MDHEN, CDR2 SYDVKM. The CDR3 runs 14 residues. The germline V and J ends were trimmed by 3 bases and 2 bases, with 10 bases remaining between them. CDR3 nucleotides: TGTGCCAGCAGTTTGGTACAGAAGAACTATGGCTACACCTTC. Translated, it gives CASSLVQKNYGYTF.

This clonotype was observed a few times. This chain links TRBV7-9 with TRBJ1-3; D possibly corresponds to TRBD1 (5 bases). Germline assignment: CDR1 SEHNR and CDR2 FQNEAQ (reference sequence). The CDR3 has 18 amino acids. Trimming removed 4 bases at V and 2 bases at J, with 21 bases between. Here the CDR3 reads CASSSPRGAFAAGNTIYF. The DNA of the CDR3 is TGTGCCAGCAGCTCCCCCCGTGGGGCCTTTGCGGCTGGAAACACCATATATTTT.

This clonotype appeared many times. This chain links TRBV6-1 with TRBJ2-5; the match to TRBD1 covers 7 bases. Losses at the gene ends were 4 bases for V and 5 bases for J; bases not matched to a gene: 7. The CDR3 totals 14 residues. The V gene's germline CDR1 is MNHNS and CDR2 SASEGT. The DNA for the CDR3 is TGTGCCAGCAGTGCCCGACAGGGTTGGGAGACCCAGTACTTC. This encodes CASSARQGWETQYF.

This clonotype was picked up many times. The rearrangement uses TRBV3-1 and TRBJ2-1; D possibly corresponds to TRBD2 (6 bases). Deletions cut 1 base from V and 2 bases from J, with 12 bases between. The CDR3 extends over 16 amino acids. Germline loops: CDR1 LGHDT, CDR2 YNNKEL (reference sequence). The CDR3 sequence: CASSQVSRRAYNEQFF. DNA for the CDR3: TGTGCCAGCAGCCAAGTCAGCAGGAGGGCCTACAATGAGCAGTTCTTC.

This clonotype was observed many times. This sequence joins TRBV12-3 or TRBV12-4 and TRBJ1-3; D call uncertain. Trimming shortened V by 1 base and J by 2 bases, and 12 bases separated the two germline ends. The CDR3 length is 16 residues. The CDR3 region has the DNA TGTGCCAGCAGTTTAGATACAGTCGTACCTGGAAACACCATATATTTT. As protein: CASSLDTVVPGNTIYF.

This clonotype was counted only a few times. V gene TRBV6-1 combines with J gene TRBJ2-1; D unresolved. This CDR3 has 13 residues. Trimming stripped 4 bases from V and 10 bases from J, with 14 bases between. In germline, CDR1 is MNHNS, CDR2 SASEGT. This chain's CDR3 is CASSGPTLGEQFF. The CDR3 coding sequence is TGTGCCAGCAGTGGGCCGACCCTGGGAGAGCAGTTCTTC.

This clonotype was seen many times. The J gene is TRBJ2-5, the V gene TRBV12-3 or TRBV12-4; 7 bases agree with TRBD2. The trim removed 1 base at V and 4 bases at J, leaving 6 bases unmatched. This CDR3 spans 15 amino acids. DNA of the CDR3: TGTGCCAGCAGTTTAGGCTCTGCGGGAGCAGAGACCCAGTACTTC. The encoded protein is CASSLGSAGAETQYF.

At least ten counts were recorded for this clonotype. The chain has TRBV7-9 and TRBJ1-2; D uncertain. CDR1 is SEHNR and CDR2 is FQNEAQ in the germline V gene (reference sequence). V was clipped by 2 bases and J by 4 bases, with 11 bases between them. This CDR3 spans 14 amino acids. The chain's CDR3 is CASSLNEVLYGYTF. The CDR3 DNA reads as TGTGCCAGCAGCTTAAATGAGGTTCTCTATGGCTACACCTTC.